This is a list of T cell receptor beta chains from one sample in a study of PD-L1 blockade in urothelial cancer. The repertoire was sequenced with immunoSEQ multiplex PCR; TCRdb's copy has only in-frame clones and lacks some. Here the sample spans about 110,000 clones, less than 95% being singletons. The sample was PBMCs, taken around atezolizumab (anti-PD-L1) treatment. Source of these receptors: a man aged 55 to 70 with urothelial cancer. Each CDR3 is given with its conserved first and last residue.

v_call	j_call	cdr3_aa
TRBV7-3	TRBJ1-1	CASSLGPGQGSEAFF
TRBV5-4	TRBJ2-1	CASSPAGTGGNEQFF
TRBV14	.	CASSPEPGQGAHEQYF
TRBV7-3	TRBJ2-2	CASSLRGGRLNTGELFF
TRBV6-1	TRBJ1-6	CASSEIGDNHNSPLHF
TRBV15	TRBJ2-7	CATSRDRGTTYEQYF
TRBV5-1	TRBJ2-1	CASSSQGASPNEQFF
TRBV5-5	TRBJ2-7	CASSSSPGQTYEQYF
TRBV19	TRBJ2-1	CASSITGIYEQFF
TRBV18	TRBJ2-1	CASSPPDRPYNEQFF
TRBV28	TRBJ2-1	CASTQGLAVFSYNEQFF
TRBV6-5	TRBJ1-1	CASTLRTGGTEAFF
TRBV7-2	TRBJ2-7	CASSPSWAYEQYF
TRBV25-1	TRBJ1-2	CASSEQGYGYTF
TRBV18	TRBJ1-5	CASSPSGDNQPQHF
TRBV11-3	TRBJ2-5	CASSLFRGGETQYF
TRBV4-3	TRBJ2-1	CASSQGLAGGRGEQFF
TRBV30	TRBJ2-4	CAWSAVAKNIQYF
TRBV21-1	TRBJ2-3	CASSKGLRGTTDTQYF
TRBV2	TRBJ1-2	CASSLGQRNYGYTF
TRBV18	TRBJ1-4	CASSPDAGPKLFF
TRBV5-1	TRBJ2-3	CASSLLRSADTQYF
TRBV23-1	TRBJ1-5	CASSRRSQPQHF
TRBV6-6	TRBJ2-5	CASDLGPTAEGTQYF
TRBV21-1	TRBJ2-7	CASSANTGDWKYEQYF
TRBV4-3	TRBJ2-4	CASSQDYGEGMIKNIQYF
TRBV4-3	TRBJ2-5	CASSHNRGEETQYF
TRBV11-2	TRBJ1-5	CASSLGGPNQPQHF
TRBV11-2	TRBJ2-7	CASSFGQGGYEQYF
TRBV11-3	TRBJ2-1	CASSAGHATGKQFF
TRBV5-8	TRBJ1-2	CASSSRGQGDYGYTF
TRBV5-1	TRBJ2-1	CASSPGGGSQNEQFF
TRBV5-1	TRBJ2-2	CASSVYTTNTGELFF
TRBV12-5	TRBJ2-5	CAASASGEETQYF
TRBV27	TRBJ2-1	CASSYDDSNEQFF
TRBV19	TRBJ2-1	CASSPLPGNEQFF
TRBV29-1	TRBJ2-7	CSVALGDSYEQYF
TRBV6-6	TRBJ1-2	CASSLDRVGYGYTF
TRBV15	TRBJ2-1	CATSREGRPGQGNNEQFF
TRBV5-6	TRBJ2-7	CASSLPYYEQYF
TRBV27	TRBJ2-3	CATRGGESGSAQYF
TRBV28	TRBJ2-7	CASSLGQNYEQYF
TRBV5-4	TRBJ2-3	CASSLAQLAGGGTDTQYF
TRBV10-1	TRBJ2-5	CASSKTGYLEETQYF
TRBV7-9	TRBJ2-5	CASSRWDRQETQYF
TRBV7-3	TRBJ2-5	CASSPSGGIATQYF
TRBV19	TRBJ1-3	CASTGQVGNTIYF
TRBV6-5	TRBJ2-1	CASRSTSGSDNEQFF